One TCR beta chain is described in this entry. Its antigen is unidentified. V shed 7 bases and J shed 2 bases, with 12 bases lying between them. This CDR3 is built from 12 residues. Germline V gene sequence: CDR1 SQVTM, CDR2 ANQGSEA. Sequencing was performed with immunoSEQ multiplex PCR; in TCRdb, only in-frame clones are kept and a portion is missing. The data hold about 36,000 clones, with about 81% observed a single time. The data originate from a study of OX40 agonist ivuxolimab in advanced cancers. Study at large: Three patients, one with hepatocellular carcinoma and two with cutaneous melanoma, achieved partial responses. Regarding the study as a whole: No determination was made of the antigen specificity of the expanded peripheral T cells. The average count of expanded clones was higher among CD8+ T cells than among CD4+. Partial responders at 0.1-3.0 mg/kg showed near-lowest clonal expansion.

The rearrangement uses TRBV29-1 and TRBJ2-7; D gene unclear. The TCR originated in an adult with an advanced solid tumor such as melanoma, head and neck, liver or kidney cancer. Sequences were derived from CD4+ or CD8+ T cells sorted from blood, sampled in a trial of the OX40 agonist ivuxolimab. The CDR3 region is CSARTHTYEQYF. The CDR3 DNA follows: TGCAGCGCTCGGACGCATACCTACGAGCAGTACTTC.